The 22 T cell receptor beta chains below come from one sample, sequenced in a study of blood T cell repertoires in COVID-19. TCRdb's table, derived via immunoSEQ multiplex PCR, lists solely in-frame clones and lacks some. The sample carries 250,000 to 300,000 clones, roughly nine tenths recorded once. Sequencing input: peripheral blood. Every receptor here comes from a young woman with COVID-19, enrolled during active disease.

The CDR3 loop reads CASSLTSGSYEQYF. In DNA form, the CDR3 reads TGTGCCAGCAGTCTGACTAGCGGCTCCTACGAGCAGTACTTC. This chain joins TRBV27 and TRBJ2-7, with TRBD2 matching over 9 bases. The junction had 2 bases not matched to a gene; V was cut back by 5 bases and J by 0 bases. This CDR3 spans 14 amino acids. Per the germline V gene, CDR1 is MNHEY and CDR2 is SMNVEV (reference sequence).

The V gene is TRBV4-2, the J gene TRBJ2-1; 9 bases line up with TRBD2. Germline CDR1 reads LGHNA; CDR2 reads YNFKEQ. This CDR3 is 18 amino acids long. The trim removed 4 bases at V and 9 bases at J, leaving 19 bases unmatched. CDR3: CASSPTGTSQLVRSEQFF. DNA of the CDR3: TGTGCCAGCAGCCCTACCGGGACTAGCCAACTCGTCAGGAGTGAGCAGTTCTTC.

This clone was seen a few times. The chain is built from TRBV28 and TRBJ2-5, with a possible D match to TRBD1 (6 bases). V dropped 5 bases and J dropped 6 bases, with 13 bases sitting between them. This CDR3 is 13 amino acids long. Germline loops: CDR1 MDHEN, CDR2 SYDVKM. CDR3 loop: CASSPQGVKTQYF. The CDR3 DNA reads TGTGCCAGCAGTCCACAGGGTGTGAAGACCCAGTACTTC. The full variable domain, with the rest looked up from reference TRBV28 and TRBJ2-5, is DVKVTQSSRYLVKRTGEKVFLECVQDMDHENMFWYRQDPGLGLRLIYFSYDVKMKEKGDIPEGYSVSREKKERFSLILESASTNQTSMYLCASSPQGVKTQYFGPGTRLLVL.

This chain links TRBV5-4 with TRBJ2-3; no clear D gene. The V gene's germline CDR1 is SGHNT and CDR2 YYREEE (reference sequence). With 0 bases removed from V and 6 bases from J, the gap between germline ends came to 11 bases. The CDR3 consists of 14 residues. The DNA for the CDR3 is TGTGCCAGCAGCTTGGGAGACTCCCTCGATACGCAGTATTTT. Its translation is CASSLGDSLDTQYF.

This sequence joins TRBV18 and TRBJ2-7, with TRBD1 identical over 8 bases. The CDR3 has 14 amino acids. Germline V lookup: CDR1 KGHSH, CDR2 LQKENI. V was pared by 4 bases and J by 6 bases, with 8 bases of the junction left unmatched. CDR3 bases: TGTGCCAGCTCACGACCCGGACAGGGAAGCGAGCAGTACTTC. This sequence encodes CASSRPGQGSEQYF. Supplemented by reference TRBV18 and TRBJ2-7, the full variable domain reads NAGVMQNPRHLVRRRGQEARLRCSPMKGHSHVYWYRQLPEEGLKFMVYLQKENIIDESGMPKERFSAEFPKEGPSILRIQQVVRGDSAAYFCASSRPGQGSEQYFGPGTRLTVT.

This chain connects TRBV30 to TRBJ1-5; 7 bases agree with TRBD1. Germline V gene lookup returns CDR1 GTSNPN and CDR2 SVGIG (reference sequence). The CDR3 consists of 12 residues. The junction had 4 bases not matched to a gene; V was cut back by 2 bases and J by 9 bases. The CDR3 DNA reads as TGTGCCTGGAGTACAGGGGCAAGGCCCCAGCATTTT. This gives the protein CAWSTGARPQHF.

The CDR3 reads CSARRNEKLFF. The CDR3 DNA is TGCAGCGCCCGGAGAAATGAAAAACTGTTTTTT. This chain uses TRBV29-1 with TRBJ1-4; D is unresolved. CDR1 and CDR2 from the germline V gene are SQVTM and ANQGSEA. Trimming removed 7 bases at V and 5 bases at J, with 8 bases between. This CDR3 region has 11 residues.

The V call is TRBV19, the J call TRBJ2-7; D is perhaps TRBD2 (7 bases). Per the germline V gene, CDR1 is LNHDA and CDR2 is SQIVND (reference sequence). The CDR3 is 13 amino acids. Trimming stripped 5 bases from V and 6 bases from J, with 14 bases between. CDR3 region: CASSPGGAGEQYF. The DNA of the CDR3 is TGTGCCAGTAGTCCTGGGGGGGCGGGCGAGCAGTACTTC. The variable domain in full, completed from reference TRBV19 and TRBJ2-7, reads DGGITQSPKYLFRKEGQNVTLSCEQNLNHDAMYWYRQDPGQGLRLIYYSQIVNDFQKGDIAEGYSVSREKKESFPLTVTSAQKNPTAFYLCASSPGGAGEQYFGPGTRLTVT.

This sequence joins TRBV5-1 and TRBJ2-2; D is perhaps TRBD1 (5 bases). Germline CDR1 is SGHRS and CDR2 is YFSETQ. This CDR3 contains 12 residues. The V end was cut by 7 bases, the J end by 9 bases, with 13 bases between. The CDR3 reads CASGSGNRELFF. CDR3 nucleotide sequence: TGCGCCAGCGGCTCAGGGAATAGGGAGCTGTTTTTT.

This clone was found a few times. The V call is TRBV5-6, the J call TRBJ2-7, with D possibly TRBD1 on 6 matching bases. The length of the CDR3 is 14 residues. The germline V gene encodes CDR1 SGHDT and CDR2 YYEEEE. Trimming shortened V by 0 bases and J by 3 bases, and 10 bases separated the two germline ends. The CDR3 loop is CASSLGTGNYEQYF. The CDR3 DNA follows: TGTGCCAGCAGCTTGGGAACAGGGAACTACGAGCAGTACTTC.

The rearrangement uses TRBV6-2 or TRBV6-3 and TRBJ2-3; 8 positions match TRBD2. With V trimmed by 2 bases and J by 1 base, 2 bases remained unmatched. There are 15 residues in the CDR3. The germline gives CDR1 MNHEY, CDR2 SVGEGT. Here the CDR3 reads CASSYEAGGTDTQYF. CDR3 bases: TGTGCCAGCAGTTACGAAGCGGGGGGCACAGATACGCAGTATTTT.

To note about this clone: At one boundary the junction diverges from the germline segment, which might be a read error. This chain uses TRBV7-8 with TRBJ2-3; the match to TRBD2 covers 8 bases. There are 15 residues in the CDR3. The V gene's germline CDR1 is SGHVS and CDR2 FQNEAQ. The CDR3 here is CASSPRRGGTDTQYF. In DNA form, the CDR3 reads TGTGCCAGCAGCCCTAGACGGGGGGGCACGGATACGCAGTATTTT.

The chain joins TRBV4-2 to TRBJ1-1; D gene uncertain. The CDR3 is made up of 11 amino acids. Germline V lookup: CDR1 LGHNA, CDR2 YNFKEQ. V shed 4 bases and J shed 8 bases, with 8 bases lying between them. CDR3 sequence: CASSPGGEAFF. The CDR3 bases are TGTGCCAGCAGCCCCGGAGGGGAAGCTTTCTTT.

This sequence joins TRBV19 and TRBJ2-5; TRBD2 matches 12 bases. CDR1 and CDR2 from the germline V gene are LNHDA and SQIVND (reference sequence). This CDR3 spans 18 amino acids. The ends lost 5 bases at V and 1 base at J; junction bases unmatched: 11. This CDR3 reads CASSSSLTSGSFQETQYF. Written as DNA, the CDR3 is TGTGCCAGTAGTTCCTCCCTGACTAGCGGGAGTTTCCAAGAGACCCAGTACTTC.

Of note for this clone: One end of the junction fails to match germline, which may point to a read error. The chain links TRBV12-3 or TRBV12-4 to TRBJ1-2, with a tentative D call TRBD1 (6 bases). The CDR3 length is 10 residues. In nucleotides, the CDR3 is TGTGCCAGCAGTTTATGGGACACCAACTTC. This translates into CASSLWDTNF.

The chain recombines TRBV4-1 with TRBJ1-5, with 7 bases matching TRBD1. The J segment lost 4 bases and the V segment lost 4 bases, leaving 13 bases of the junction unmatched. The CDR3 is 17 amino acids. The germline gives CDR1 MGHRA, CDR2 YSYEKL. This CDR3 reads CASSRSLIDRVNQPQHF. The CDR3 nucleotides read TGCGCCAGCAGCCGAAGTCTCATAGACAGGGTAAATCAGCCCCAGCATTTT.

This clone was counted only a few times. This chain links TRBV5-1 with TRBJ1-1; tentative D call: TRBD1 (5 bases). The CDR3 sequence is 13 residues long. Germline lookup yields CDR1 SGHRS and CDR2 YFSETQ. Deletions cut 2 bases from V and 8 bases from J, with 13 bases between. This chain's CDR3 is CASSLLPGWEAFF. For the CDR3, the DNA is TGCGCCAGCAGCTTACTCCCAGGGTGGGAAGCTTTCTTT.

The chain couples TRBV27 to TRBJ1-5; 7 nucleotides match TRBD1. The V segment lost 0 bases and the J segment 6 bases; nucleotides outside the gene matches: 8. The CDR3 contains 16 residues. Per the germline V gene, CDR1 is MNHEY and CDR2 is SMNVEV (reference sequence). CDR3 nucleotides: TGTGCCAGCAGTTTATCGGTGAGGGGGCACCTTCAGCCCCAGCATTTT. Its protein product is CASSLSVRGHLQPQHF.

The chain joins TRBV4-1 to TRBJ2-3; 13 bases map to TRBD2. V lost 0 bases and J lost 3; bases outside the gene matches: 9. The CDR3 loop spans 19 amino acids. Germline CDR1 MGHRA, CDR2 YSYEKL. The CDR3 protein is CASSQDLELAGGTTDTQYF. Here the CDR3 DNA reads TGCGCCAGCAGCCAAGATTTGGAACTAGCGGGGGGGACTACAGATACGCAGTATTTT.

The chain employs TRBV18 and TRBJ2-2; D is uncertain. The CDR3 is 14 amino acids. The germline V and J ends were trimmed by 5 bases and 2 bases, with 9 bases remaining between them. Looked up from germline, CDR1 is KGHSH and CDR2 is LQKENI. The CDR3, as DNA: TGTGCCAGCTCATCATTGCGAAACACCGGGGAGCTGTTTTTT. It encodes CASSSLRNTGELFF.

This sequence joins TRBV2 and TRBJ2-7; 8 nucleotides match TRBD1. The CDR3 is 16 residues long. Trimming at V came to 0 bases and at J to 7 bases, leaving 11 bases not matched to a gene. Germline assignment: CDR1 SNHLY and CDR2 FYNNEI. CDR3 sequence reads: CASSEAGPGQAGEQYF. In DNA form, the CDR3 reads TGTGCCAGCAGTGAAGCGGGACCGGGACAGGCTGGGGAGCAGTACTTC. The whole variable domain, filled in from reference TRBV2 and TRBJ2-7, reads EPEVTQTPSHQVTQMGQEVILRCVPISNHLYFYWYRQILGQKVEFLVSFYNNEISEKSEIFDDQFSVERPDGSNFTLKIRSTKLEDSAMYFCASSEAGPGQAGEQYFGPGTRLTVT.

This chain joins TRBV5-6 and TRBJ2-1; 9 bases line up with TRBD2. Trimming took 1 base from V and 6 from J; bases not matched to a gene: 8. The CDR3 has 16 amino acids. Germline CDR1 reads SGHDT; CDR2 reads YYEEEE. CDR3 sequence: CASSLYGGGAGNEQFF. The CDR3 region has the DNA TGTGCCAGCAGCTTGTATGGCGGGGGGGCCGGCAATGAGCAGTTCTTC.